A single sample gave rise to the 30 T cell receptor beta chains below, sequenced in a study of CXCR3-negative and CXCR3-positive naive CD8 T cells (dated by TCRdb to 2018 to 2020). Overall results and qualifications from the work: Compared with CXCR3-negative naive cells, CXCR3-positive naive cells had TRB CDR3s with higher hydrophobicity (lower Kidera factor 4), lower energy, and higher strength and volume indices.

These receptors are not linked to any known antigen. Sequenced using a NextSeq 550. The Human TCR Profiling Kit (MiLaboratory) was used to prepare UMI-labeled 5' RACE TRB cDNA libraries. Reads reprocessed by TCRdb are summarized as one entry per CDR3 protein sequence, and DNA is absent. The table kept for this sample lists approximately 89,000 distinct CDR3 sequences. The ten largest clones add up to approximately 0.5% of the sample. The sequencing sample was made of naive CXCR3+ CD8+ T cells from blood. Sample cell subset or site, as interpreted from the label and publication: CD45RO-CCR7+CD27+CD95- naive CD8+ T cells expressing CXCR3 (TNR3+). These receptor sequences come from a human donor in good health. Some clones in this sample may be carry-over from other donors' samples.

This rearrangement joins TRBV3-1 to TRBJ2-4; TCRdb calls TRBD1, which cannot be checked without DNA. Germline V lookup: CDR1 LGHDT, CDR2 YNNKEL (reference sequence). CDR3 size: 14 residues. The CDR3 here is CASSQGTEENIQYF.

The V gene is TRBV20-1, the J gene TRBJ2-7; the D gene TCRdb calls, TRBD1, cannot be checked with no DNA. Germline V gives CDR1 DFQATT, CDR2 SNEGSKA (reference sequence). The CDR3 length is 18 residues. CDR3 sequence reads: CSARDWGLAGGEAYEQYF.

The chain combines TRBV12-3 or TRBV12-4 with TRBJ1-1; TCRdb selects TRBD1, and the lack of DNA leaves this call unchecked. CDR3 size: 16 residues. The CDR3 sequence: CASSSITGHLNTEAFF.

The chain couples TRBV9 to TRBJ1-3; TCRdb proposes TRBD1, but this gene call is untestable without DNA. The germline gives CDR1 SGDLS, CDR2 YYNGEE. CDR3 length: 14 amino acids. Here the CDR3 reads CASSVQGTGNTIYF.

V is TRBV28 and J is TRBJ2-7; TCRdb names TRBD2, which stays unverified in the absence of DNA. Germline CDR1 and CDR2: MDHEN and SYDVKM. CDR3 length: 17 residues. Here the CDR3 reads CASSFPSSASLKYEQYF.

V gene TRBV7-6 combines with J gene TRBJ2-1; checking the TCRdb D call of TRBD2 is not possible without DNA. CDR3 length equals 15 residues. Germline CDR1 SGHVS, CDR2 FNYEAQ. CDR3 region: CASSRTSSHYNEQFF.

The rearrangement joins TRBV5-5 to TRBJ2-7; the D call of TRBD1 rests on TCRdb alone, since no DNA is present to check it. The CDR3 is made up of 13 amino acids. Per germline, CDR1 SGHKS and CDR2 YYEKEE (reference sequence). CDR3 loop: CASNLDRAYEQYF.

The chain uses TRBV6-6 and TRBJ1-2; lacking DNA, the TRBD1 call made by TCRdb goes unchecked. The CDR3 consists of 14 residues. CDR1 and CDR2 from the germline V gene are MNHNY and SVGAGI (reference sequence). The CDR3 spells CASSPRDGIYGYTF.

J is TRBJ2-2 and V is TRBV12-3 or TRBV12-4; TCRdb proposes TRBD2, but this gene call is untestable without DNA. The CDR3 contains 15 residues. The CDR3 reads CASNRLAGGAGELFF.

The V call is TRBV3-1, the J call TRBJ2-7; the TRBD1 assignment by TCRdb is unverifiable without DNA. CDR3 length: 16 amino acids. The germline gives CDR1 LGHDT, CDR2 YNNKEL (reference sequence). The CDR3 is CASSPDGQRATDEQYF.

The chain employs TRBV29-1 and TRBJ2-7; TCRdb returns TRBD1, unconfirmable since there is no DNA. CDR3 size: 13 residues. Germline values: CDR1 SQVTM, CDR2 ANQGSEA. CDR3 region: CSVKQGQGYEQYF.

The V gene is TRBV6-1, the J gene TRBJ1-1; the TCRdb D gene call, TRBD1, has no DNA to confirm it. This CDR3 spans 17 amino acids. Germline values: CDR1 MNHNS, CDR2 SASEGT. CDR3 region: CASSFSPYRGINTEAFF.

The chain joins TRBV7-7 to TRBJ2-2; TCRdb lists TRBD2, though no DNA is available to test this call. Germline V CDR1 and CDR2: SSHAT, FNYEAQ (reference sequence). The CDR3 sequence is 21 residues long. CDR3: CASSLLERASVNIANTGELFF.

This chain joins TRBV2 and TRBJ2-2; as DNA is missing, the TRBD1 call by TCRdb cannot be tested. This CDR3 region has 14 residues. Germline assignment: CDR1 SNHLY and CDR2 FYNNEI. The CDR3 loop is CASSEPRETGELFF.

The chain is built from TRBV20-1 and TRBJ2-1; checking the TCRdb D call of TRBD1 is not possible without DNA. CDR3 length: 16 residues. Germline CDR1 reads DFQATT; CDR2 reads SNEGSKA (reference sequence). CDR3 in amino acids: CSARDLGRALTDEQFF.

This sequence joins TRBV11-2 and TRBJ2-4; TCRdb's assignment of TRBD1 cannot be checked, as there is no DNA. Germline V gives CDR1 SGHAT, CDR2 FQNNGV. The CDR3 has 17 amino acids. The CDR3 here is CASSLGRGGGAKNIQYF.

V and J are TRBV12-3 or TRBV12-4 and TRBJ1-5. CDR3 length: 15 amino acids. The CDR3 spells CASSLVGSGNQPQHF.

The J gene is TRBJ2-7, the V gene TRBV29-1. This CDR3 has 12 amino acids. The germline V gene has CDR1 SQVTM and CDR2 ANQGSEA. The CDR3 is CSVEEASYEQYF.

The chain has TRBV29-1 and TRBJ1-1; TCRdb indicates TRBD1, and absent DNA this call remains unverified. Germline CDR1 SQVTM, CDR2 ANQGSEA. The CDR3 runs to 13 residues. The chain's CDR3 is CSVDGDGNTEAFF.

The chain carries TRBV7-9 and TRBJ2-3. The CDR3 is 16 residues long. Germline values: CDR1 SEHNR, CDR2 FQNEAQ (reference sequence). This chain's CDR3 is CASSSEVRATTDTQYF.

The J gene is TRBJ2-1, the V gene TRBV29-1. CDR1 is SQVTM, CDR2 ANQGSEA, per germline. CDR3 length equals 11 residues. The CDR3 loop reads CSVDRENEQFF.

V usage is TRBV4-1 and J usage is TRBJ1-1; TCRdb calls TRBD1, which cannot be checked without DNA. Germline-derived CDR1 and CDR2 are MGHRA and YSYEKL. The CDR3 runs to 15 residues. This CDR3 is CASRLEQGAVAEAFF.

The genes are TRBV5-4 and TRBJ2-2; TCRdb calls TRBD1, which cannot be checked without DNA. This CDR3 contains 14 residues. The germline V gene has CDR1 SGHNT and CDR2 YYREEE (reference sequence). This chain's CDR3 is CASSPGQATGELFF.

V gene TRBV9 combines with J gene TRBJ2-1; checking the TCRdb D call of TRBD2 is not possible without DNA. The CDR3 covers 19 residues. Germline CDR1 reads SGDLS; CDR2 reads YYNGEE. Here the CDR3 reads CASSPPAGTLAGSYNEQFF.

The V and J genes are TRBV20-1 and TRBJ2-3; the D call of TRBD1 rests on TCRdb alone, since no DNA is present to check it. The CDR3 loop spans 14 amino acids. Germline-derived CDR1 and CDR2 are DFQATT and SNEGSKA (reference sequence). This CDR3 is CSASTGRSTDTQYF.

The rearrangement uses TRBV5-6 and TRBJ2-1; TCRdb's D call of TRBD1 is untestable without DNA. The CDR3 totals 14 residues. The germline gives CDR1 SGHDT, CDR2 YYEEEE. The CDR3 loop reads CASSSKQGDNEQFF.

V usage is TRBV12-3 or TRBV12-4 and J usage is TRBJ2-3; TCRdb selects TRBD1, and the lack of DNA leaves this call unchecked. The CDR3 has 13 amino acids. CDR3 in amino acids: CASRDNIGDTQYF.

This chain links TRBV20-1 with TRBJ2-7; TCRdb reports TRBD1, a call that lacks DNA to check it against. There are 15 residues in the CDR3. Germline CDR1 is DFQATT and CDR2 is SNEGSKA (reference sequence). The CDR3 here is CSAKDQKTGLYEQYF.

The chain is built from TRBV7-9 and TRBJ2-7. There are 15 residues in the CDR3. Germline lookup yields CDR1 SEHNR and CDR2 FQNEAQ (reference sequence). CDR3 protein: CASSPSTVSSYEQYF.

This chain links TRBV7-6 with TRBJ2-7; TCRdb's D call of TRBD2 is untestable without DNA. Germline V gives CDR1 SGHVS, CDR2 FNYEAQ. This CDR3 spans 14 amino acids. This CDR3 is CASSQGLAGPEQYF.